This is a list of T cell receptor beta chains from one sample in a study of blood T cell repertoires in COVID-19. The data were produced by immunoSEQ multiplex PCR, yet TCRdb's version contains in-frame clones alone and is incomplete. The profile shows 230,000 or so clones, about 79% of them singletons. Material for sequencing was peripheral blood. The receptors were sampled from a woman in her thirties or forties who had recovered from COVID-19. CDR3s include the opening cysteine and the closing phenylalanine or tryptophan. The D gene is left open where the match is weak. Rows give clone size only sometimes, using once, few, many, or a class for an expanded clone.

abundance: -
v_gene: TRBV2
d_gene: TRBD2
j_gene: TRBJ2-3
CDR3nt: TGTGCCAGCAGTGAATGGCTAGCGGTAGGCACAGATACGCAGTATTTT
CDR3aa: CASSEWLAVGTDTQYF

abundance: -
v_gene: TRBV10-3
d_gene: TRBD2
j_gene: TRBJ2-5
CDR3nt: TGTGCCATCCACCCCGGGGGGGCTGGTGAGACCCAGTACTTC
CDR3aa: CAIHPGGAGETQYF

abundance: -
v_gene: TRBV6-2/TRBV6-3
d_gene: TRBD1
j_gene: TRBJ2-7
CDR3nt: TGTGCCAGCAGTTCCGTCCGACAGGGCCTCGACGAGCAGTACTTC
CDR3aa: CASSSVRQGLDEQYF

abundance: -
v_gene: TRBV7-3
d_gene: TRBD1
j_gene: TRBJ1-6
CDR3nt: TGTGCCAGCAGCCCCGGGACAGATAATTCACCCCTCCACTTT
CDR3aa: CASSPGTDNSPLHF

abundance: -
v_gene: TRBV5-5
d_gene: -
j_gene: TRBJ2-3
CDR3nt: TGTGCCAGCAGCTTGGTAGTAGGGGGAGATACGCAGTATTTT
CDR3aa: CASSLVVGGDTQYF

abundance: -
v_gene: TRBV6-5
d_gene: -
j_gene: TRBJ1-4
CDR3nt: TGTGCCAGCAGTTACTCCCAGGGGACAATTAGAGAAAAACTGTTTTTT
CDR3aa: CASSYSQGTIREKLFF

abundance: -
v_gene: TRBV7-2
d_gene: -
j_gene: TRBJ2-1
CDR3nt: TGTGCCAGCAGCTTTGGCGGGGTTTGGAATGAGCAGTTCTTC
CDR3aa: CASSFGGVWNEQFF

abundance: -
v_gene: TRBV4-3
d_gene: -
j_gene: TRBJ1-3
CDR3nt: TGCGCCAGCAGCCAAGACTCTGAGATCTCTGGAAACACCATATATTTT
CDR3aa: CASSQDSEISGNTIYF

abundance: -
v_gene: TRBV9
d_gene: TRBD1
j_gene: TRBJ1-4
CDR3nt: TGTGCCAGCAGCGGGGGGCCAGGGGAGCTCACCGAGGGACAGGGAAAACTGTTTTTT
CDR3aa: CASSGGPGELTEGQGKLFF

abundance: -
v_gene: TRBV15
d_gene: TRBD1
j_gene: TRBJ1-2
CDR3nt: TGTGCCACCAGCAGAGATAAGGGGGCCGGCTATGGCTACACCTTC
CDR3aa: CATSRDKGAGYGYTF

abundance: -
v_gene: TRBV2
d_gene: -
j_gene: TRBJ2-2
CDR3nt: TGTGCCAGCAGCAAGACAGGTTACACCGGGGAGCTGTTTTTT
CDR3aa: CASSKTGYTGELFF

abundance: -
v_gene: TRBV12-5
d_gene: -
j_gene: TRBJ1-3
CDR3nt: TGTGCTAGTGGTTTGGTAAAGGGGACAGGAAACACCATATATTTT
CDR3aa: CASGLVKGTGNTIYF

abundance: -
v_gene: TRBV19
d_gene: TRBD1
j_gene: TRBJ2-5
CDR3nt: TGTGCTAGTAAACCGGGACAGACCCAAGAGACCCAGTACTTC
CDR3aa: CASKPGQTQETQYF

abundance: -
v_gene: TRBV6-2/TRBV6-3
d_gene: TRBD1
j_gene: TRBJ1-1
CDR3nt: TGTGCCAGCAGTTACGGGGACAGCGCGAACACTGAAGCTTTCTTT
CDR3aa: CASSYGDSANTEAFF

abundance: -
v_gene: TRBV5-8
d_gene: TRBD2
j_gene: TRBJ2-5
CDR3nt: TGTGCCAGCAGTCCAAGACTAGCGGGGGAACAAGAGACCCAGTACTTC
CDR3aa: CASSPRLAGEQETQYF

abundance: few
v_gene: TRBV5-4
d_gene: -
j_gene: TRBJ2-1
CDR3nt: TGTGCCAGCAGCTTTGAGTTCTCCTACAATGAGCAGTTCTTC
CDR3aa: CASSFEFSYNEQFF

abundance: -
v_gene: TRBV5-4
d_gene: -
j_gene: TRBJ2-3
CDR3nt: TGTGCCAGCAGCCGCCAGGGGAATGGTCCAGATACGCAGTATTTT
CDR3aa: CASSRQGNGPDTQYF

abundance: -
v_gene: TRBV13
d_gene: -
j_gene: TRBJ1-2
CDR3nt: TGTGCCAGCAGCGGTCCCCCCAGGGTTGGCTACACCTTC
CDR3aa: CASSGPPRVGYTF

abundance: -
v_gene: TRBV12-1
d_gene: -
j_gene: TRBJ2-7
CDR3nt: TGTGCCAGCAGCCCTCGGACTGCTCTCCCCTACGAGCAGTACTTC
CDR3aa: CASSPRTALPYEQYF

abundance: -
v_gene: TRBV28
d_gene: TRBD1
j_gene: TRBJ1-1
CDR3nt: TGTGCCAGCAGTCGTCACAGGGGCAAGAACACTGAAGCTTTCTTT
CDR3aa: CASSRHRGKNTEAFF

abundance: few
v_gene: TRBV10-1
d_gene: -
j_gene: TRBJ1-5
CDR3nt: TGCGCCAGCAGTGATCGGGCAGGGTGGGATCAGCCCCAGCATTTT
CDR3aa: CASSDRAGWDQPQHF

abundance: -
v_gene: TRBV18
d_gene: TRBD1
j_gene: TRBJ1-1
CDR3nt: TGTGCCAGCTCACCGGGACAGGAAATGAACACTGAAGCTTTCTTT
CDR3aa: CASSPGQEMNTEAFF

abundance: -
v_gene: TRBV11-2
d_gene: -
j_gene: TRBJ1-3
CDR3nt: TGTGCCAGCAGCTTAGAGGACCGGAGGCTCCGTTCTGGAAACACCATATATTTT
CDR3aa: CASSLEDRRLRSGNTIYF

abundance: -
v_gene: TRBV12-3/TRBV12-4
d_gene: -
j_gene: TRBJ1-1
CDR3nt: TGTGCCAGCAGACTTACAGGGTACACTGAAGCTTTCTTT
CDR3aa: CASRLTGYTEAFF

abundance: -
v_gene: TRBV6-2/TRBV6-3
d_gene: -
j_gene: TRBJ1-6
CDR3nt: TGTGCCAGCAGTCCATCCCGGAGTATTAGTACACCCCTCCACTTT
CDR3aa: CASSPSRSISTPLHF

abundance: -
v_gene: TRBV30
d_gene: TRBD1
j_gene: TRBJ1-2
CDR3nt: TGTGCCTGGAGTCGAGACAGGGGAGGAGGCTACACCTTC
CDR3aa: CAWSRDRGGGYTF

abundance: -
v_gene: TRBV3-1/TRBV3-2
d_gene: TRBD1
j_gene: TRBJ1-1
CDR3nt: TGTGCCACGACCGGGACAGGGTGTGGCCGCTACACTGAAGCTTTCTTT
CDR3aa: CATTGTGCGRYTEAFF

abundance: -
v_gene: TRBV28
d_gene: -
j_gene: TRBJ1-1
CDR3nt: TGTGCCAGCAGTGCATGGGGATCCCGGGGTGAAGCTTTCTTT
CDR3aa: CASSAWGSRGEAFF

abundance: -
v_gene: TRBV9
d_gene: -
j_gene: TRBJ2-6
CDR3nt: TGTGCCAGCAGCCCGCGCCACTCTGGGGCCAACGTCCTGACTTTC
CDR3aa: CASSPRHSGANVLTF

abundance: once
v_gene: TRBV28
d_gene: TRBD2
j_gene: TRBJ2-3
CDR3nt: TGTGCCAGCAGAGGGACGGGAGGGGCAGATACGCAGTATTTT
CDR3aa: CASRGTGGADTQYF

abundance: -
v_gene: TRBV7-2
d_gene: TRBD2
j_gene: TRBJ2-3
CDR3nt: TGTGCCAGCAGCTTACACTTACTAGCGGGGGCAACGCAGTATTTT
CDR3aa: CASSLHLLAGATQYF

abundance: once
v_gene: TRBV19
d_gene: TRBD1
j_gene: TRBJ2-6
CDR3nt: TGTGCCAGTAGCCGAGACGGACAGGGGGCTTCTGGGGCCAACGTCCTGACTTTC
CDR3aa: CASSRDGQGASGANVLTF

abundance: -
v_gene: TRBV6-5
d_gene: TRBD1
j_gene: TRBJ1-1
CDR3nt: TGTGCCAGCAGTTACTCATGGACAGGGGGTAATACTGAAGCTTTCTTT
CDR3aa: CASSYSWTGGNTEAFF

abundance: -
v_gene: TRBV6-5
d_gene: -
j_gene: TRBJ2-1
CDR3nt: TGTGCCAGCAGTTTCAGCCCTAGCTCCTACAATGAGCAGTTCTTC
CDR3aa: CASSFSPSSYNEQFF

abundance: -
v_gene: TRBV29-1
d_gene: -
j_gene: TRBJ2-7
CDR3nt: TGCAGCGCCCACACCCTCTACGAGCAGTACTTC
CDR3aa: CSAHTLYEQYF

abundance: -
v_gene: TRBV19
d_gene: TRBD1
j_gene: TRBJ2-3
CDR3nt: TGTGCCAGTAAAAAGGGACAGGGGGCCGGCACAGATACGCAGTATTTT
CDR3aa: CASKKGQGAGTDTQYF

abundance: -
v_gene: TRBV7-3
d_gene: -
j_gene: TRBJ1-2
CDR3nt: TGTGCCAGCAGCTTAACGGGCAGGCCTATCTATGGCTACACCTTC
CDR3aa: CASSLTGRPIYGYTF

abundance: -
v_gene: TRBV6-5
d_gene: TRBD2
j_gene: TRBJ2-1
CDR3nt: TGTGCCAGCAGTCGTAGCGGGGGGGTCAATGAGCAGTTCTTC
CDR3aa: CASSRSGGVNEQFF

abundance: -
v_gene: TRBV19
d_gene: TRBD2
j_gene: TRBJ2-3
CDR3nt: TGTGCCAGTAGTCAACTAGCGGGGGGGTCAGATACGCAGTATTTT
CDR3aa: CASSQLAGGSDTQYF

abundance: -
v_gene: TRBV18
d_gene: TRBD1
j_gene: TRBJ1-4
CDR3nt: TGTGCCAGCTCACCCGGACAGGGGGGAGCTAATGAAAAACTGTTTTTT
CDR3aa: CASSPGQGGANEKLFF

abundance: -
v_gene: TRBV7-2
d_gene: -
j_gene: TRBJ1-1
CDR3nt: TGTGCCAGCAGCTTATTAGGGTCCCGACCCGGGGACACTGAAGCTTTCTTT
CDR3aa: CASSLLGSRPGDTEAFF

abundance: -
v_gene: TRBV4-3
d_gene: -
j_gene: TRBJ1-5
CDR3nt: TGCGCCAGCAGCCCAAGTATTTCCCCTCTAAATCAGCCCCAGCATTTT
CDR3aa: CASSPSISPLNQPQHF